These 15 T cell receptor beta chains share one sample of origin, sequenced in a study of control samples from healthy donors and cancer patients. The protocol was immunoSEQ multiplex PCR, while the TCRdb copy is restricted to in-frame clones and leaves out a portion. Of around 25,000 clones listed, roughly 88% are singletons. Sequencing input: PBMCs. These receptors all come from a man in his forties or fifties with lung cancer.

A single count supports this clone. The CDR3 DNA is TGTGCCAGCAACCCTAGGGGCAATCAGCCCCAGCATTTT. It codes for CASNPRGNQPQHF. The chain has TRBV12-3 or TRBV12-4 and TRBJ1-5; no reliable D call. V gave up 7 bases and J gave up 2 bases, with 9 bases separating them. This CDR3 has 13 residues.

The gene calls are TRBV6-5 and TRBJ1-5; possibly TRBD1 for D (6 bases). V lost 6 bases and J 0 bases, leaving 12 bases between the germline ends. Germline V lookup: CDR1 MNHEY, CDR2 SVGAGI. The CDR3 runs to 15 residues. CDR3 bases: TGTGCCAGCAGCAAACAGGGATATAGCAATCAGCCCCAGCATTTT. This gives the protein CASSKQGYSNQPQHF.

The chain joins TRBV6-2 or TRBV6-3 to TRBJ1-1; no clear D gene. Germline assignment: CDR1 MNHEY and CDR2 SVGEGT. CDR3 length: 13 residues. The V gene lost 3 bases and the J gene lost 1 base, with 6 bases spanning the gap. CDR3 bases: TGTGCCAGCAGTTATGTTGCGAACACTGAAGCTTTCTTT. Encoded protein: CASSYVANTEAFF.

This clone came up once. This sequence joins TRBV9 and TRBJ1-6; D call uncertain. V was trimmed by 3 bases and J by 6 bases, leaving 7 bases between them. The CDR3 extends over 13 amino acids. Germline V gene data show CDR1 as SGDLS and CDR2 as YYNGEE. This CDR3 reads CASSGISNSPLHF. The CDR3 DNA sequence: TGTGCCAGCAGCGGGATATCTAATTCACCCCTCCACTTT. Variable domain in full (rest from reference TRBV9 and TRBJ1-6): DSGVTQTPKHLITATGQRVTLRCSPRSGDLSVYWYQQSLDQGLQFLIQYYNGEERAKGNILERFSAQQFPDLHSELNLSSLELGDSALYFCASSGISNSPLHFGNGTRLTVT.

This chain joins TRBV30 and TRBJ1-4; D is uncertain. From germline, CDR1 is GTSNPN and CDR2 SVGIG (reference sequence). V was shortened by 7 bases and J by 8 bases, with 11 bases between the two germline ends. The CDR3 has 11 residues. CDR3 in amino acids: CASPFGEKLFF. CDR3 in DNA: TGTGCCTCTCCCTTCGGGGAAAAACTGTTTTTT.

The rearrangement joins TRBV5-6 to TRBJ1-1; D might be TRBD1 (5 bases). CDR3 length equals 14 residues. The germline gives CDR1 SGHDT, CDR2 YYEEEE. V was pared by 0 bases and J by 4 bases, with 10 bases between. The CDR3, as DNA: TGTGCCAGCAGCTTGGCCGGGGGTGGCACTGAAGCTTTCTTT. It translates to CASSLAGGGTEAFF.

J is TRBJ1-2 and V is TRBV7-8; TRBD1 is a possible D gene (6 bases). Germline values: CDR1 SGHVS, CDR2 FQNEAQ. The CDR3 totals 13 residues. Trimming removed 2 bases from V and 6 bases from J, with 10 bases in between. In DNA form, the CDR3 reads TGTGCCAGCAGCTTAACAGGGATCGATGGCTACACCTTC. Translating it yields CASSLTGIDGYTF.

The chain uses TRBV6-5 and TRBJ1-5; the D gene is possibly TRBD1 (5 bases). CDR1 and CDR2 from the germline V gene are MNHEY and SVGAGI. This CDR3 comprises 14 residues. V was clipped by 4 bases and J by 11 bases, with 18 bases between them. This CDR3 reads CASSSAGTPRTQHF. The CDR3 DNA sequence: TGTGCCAGCAGTTCCGCCGGGACTCCGAGGACCCAGCATTTT.

The chain recombines TRBV27 with TRBJ2-7; 10 bases line up with TRBD2. V was clipped by 8 bases and J by 3 bases; unmatched bases: 7. Germline V gives CDR1 MNHEY, CDR2 SMNVEV (reference sequence). The CDR3 covers 14 residues. The CDR3 DNA reads TGTGCCAGCCCACCTAGCGGGGGCCACTACGAGCAGTACTTC. It encodes CASPPSGGHYEQYF.

The gene calls are TRBV14 and TRBJ2-5; 9 bases agree with TRBD1. After removal of 1 base from V and 7 bases from J, the junction contained 10 bases not matched to a gene. This CDR3 comprises 16 residues. Germline CDR1 and CDR2: SGHDN and FVKESK. The CDR3: CASSQARQGEGVTQYF. CDR3 nucleotides: TGTGCCAGCAGCCAAGCTCGACAGGGGGAAGGAGTGACCCAGTACTTC.

The chain joins TRBV7-9 to TRBJ1-2, with D unclear. The V gene lost 0 bases and the J gene lost 2 bases, with 7 bases spanning the gap. The CDR3 is 14 amino acids. CDR1 and CDR2 from the germline V gene are SEHNR and FQNEAQ (reference sequence). CDR3: CASSLAGRNYGYTF. CDR3 in DNA: TGTGCCAGCAGCTTAGCCGGAAGAAACTATGGCTACACCTTC.

The CDR3 reads CASSLKTSPGGTVHEQYF. In DNA, the CDR3 is TGTGCCAGCAGCCTTAAGACCTCGCCAGGGGGGACAGTTCACGAGCAGTACTTC. The rearrangement uses TRBV5-4 and TRBJ2-7, with D tentatively TRBD1 (7 bases). The CDR3 has 18 amino acids. The V end was cut by 4 bases, the J end by 5 bases, with 28 bases between. Germline-derived CDR1 and CDR2 are SGHNT and YYREEE (reference sequence).

The chain recombines TRBV2 with TRBJ2-7; the D gene could be TRBD1 or TRBD2 (7 bases each). The germline V gene encodes CDR1 SNHLY and CDR2 FYNNEI. V lost 7 bases, J lost 2 bases, and 15 bases lay in between. The CDR3 sequence is 14 residues long. CDR3: CASNPGGAAYEQYF. Written as DNA, the CDR3 is TGTGCCAGCAACCCAGGGGGGGCAGCCTACGAGCAGTACTTC.

This chain joins TRBV6-5 and TRBJ1-5; 8 bases are shared with TRBD1. The V segment lost 5 bases and the J segment 5 bases; nucleotides outside the gene matches: 8. Germline CDR1 reads MNHEY; CDR2 reads SVGAGI. The CDR3 extends over 15 amino acids. The DNA of the CDR3 is TGTGCCAGCAGTCGCGCAGGGACAGGCTATCAGCCCCAGCATTTT. Encoded protein: CASSRAGTGYQPQHF.

This clone turned up a few times. The genes are TRBV6-1 and TRBJ1-5; 8 bases fit TRBD1. After removal of 2 bases from V and 9 bases from J, the junction contained 6 bases not matched to a gene. The CDR3 loop spans 14 amino acids. Germline V gene sequence: CDR1 MNHNS, CDR2 SASEGT. The CDR3 DNA sequence: TGTGCCAGCAGTGAATACACAGGGGGTCGGCCCCAGCATTTT. Protein sequence: CASSEYTGGRPQHF.